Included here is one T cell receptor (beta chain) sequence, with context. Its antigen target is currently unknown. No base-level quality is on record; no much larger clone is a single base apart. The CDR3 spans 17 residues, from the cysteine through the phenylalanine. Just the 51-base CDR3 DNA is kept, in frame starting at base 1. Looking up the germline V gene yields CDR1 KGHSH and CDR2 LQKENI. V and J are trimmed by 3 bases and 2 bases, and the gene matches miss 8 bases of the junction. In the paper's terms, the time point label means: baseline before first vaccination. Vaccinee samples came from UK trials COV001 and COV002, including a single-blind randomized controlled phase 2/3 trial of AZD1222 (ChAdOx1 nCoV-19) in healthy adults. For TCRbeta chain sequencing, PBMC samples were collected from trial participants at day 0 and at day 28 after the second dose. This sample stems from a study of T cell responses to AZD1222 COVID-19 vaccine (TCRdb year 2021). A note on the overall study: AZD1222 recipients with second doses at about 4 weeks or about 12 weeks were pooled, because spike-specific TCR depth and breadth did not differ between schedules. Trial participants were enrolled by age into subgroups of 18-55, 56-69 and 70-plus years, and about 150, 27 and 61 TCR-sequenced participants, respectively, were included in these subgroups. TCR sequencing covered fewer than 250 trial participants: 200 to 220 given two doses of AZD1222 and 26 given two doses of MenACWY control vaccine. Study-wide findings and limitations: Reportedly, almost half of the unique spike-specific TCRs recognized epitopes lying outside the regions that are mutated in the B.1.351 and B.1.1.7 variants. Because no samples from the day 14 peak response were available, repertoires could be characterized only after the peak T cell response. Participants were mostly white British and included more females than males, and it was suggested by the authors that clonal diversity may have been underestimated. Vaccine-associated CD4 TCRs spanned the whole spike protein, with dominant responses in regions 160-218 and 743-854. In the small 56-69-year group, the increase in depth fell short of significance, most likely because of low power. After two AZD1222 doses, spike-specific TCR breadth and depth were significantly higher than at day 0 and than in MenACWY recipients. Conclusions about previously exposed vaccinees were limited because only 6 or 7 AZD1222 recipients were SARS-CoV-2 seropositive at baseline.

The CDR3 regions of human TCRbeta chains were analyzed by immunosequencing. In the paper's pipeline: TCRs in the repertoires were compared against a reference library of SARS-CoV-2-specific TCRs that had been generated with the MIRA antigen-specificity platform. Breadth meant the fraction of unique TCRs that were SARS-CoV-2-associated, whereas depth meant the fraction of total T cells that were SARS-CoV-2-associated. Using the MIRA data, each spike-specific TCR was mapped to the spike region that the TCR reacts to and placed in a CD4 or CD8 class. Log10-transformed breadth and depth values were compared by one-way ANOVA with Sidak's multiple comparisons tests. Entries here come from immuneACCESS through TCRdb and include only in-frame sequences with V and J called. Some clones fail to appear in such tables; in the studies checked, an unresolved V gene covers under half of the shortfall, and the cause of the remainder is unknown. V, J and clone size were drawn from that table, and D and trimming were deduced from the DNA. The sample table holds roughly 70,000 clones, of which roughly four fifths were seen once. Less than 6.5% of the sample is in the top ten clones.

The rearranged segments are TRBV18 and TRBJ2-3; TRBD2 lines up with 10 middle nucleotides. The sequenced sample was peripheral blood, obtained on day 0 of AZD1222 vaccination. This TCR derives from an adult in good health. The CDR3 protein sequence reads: CASSPAGAGGNTDTQYF. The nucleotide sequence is TGTGCCAGCTCACCCGCCGGAGCGGGGGGGAACACAGATACGCAGTATTTT.